This TCR beta chain was observed in a study of T cell responses to AZD1222 COVID-19 vaccine (dated by TCRdb to the early 2020s). Context from the whole study: TCR sequencing covered over 230 trial participants: 200 to 220 given two doses of AZD1222 and some 25 given two doses of MenACWY control vaccine. Trial participants were enrolled by age into 18-55, 56-69 and 70-plus year subgroups, with roughly 150, 30 and 60 TCR-sequenced participants respectively.

Summary of the overall study and its limitations: Vaccine-associated CD4 TCRs spanned the whole spike protein, with dominant responses in regions 160-218 and 743-854. Participants were mostly white British and included more females than males, and it was suggested by the authors that clonal diversity may have been underestimated. Epitopes outside the regions mutated in the B.1.351 and B.1.1.7 variants were reportedly recognized by nearly half of the unique spike-specific TCRs. Because no day 14 peak-response samples were available, repertoires were characterized only after the peak T cell response. The 56-69-year group was small, and its depth increase did not reach significance, likely because of low power. Conclusions about previously exposed vaccinees are limited because only a handful of AZD1222 recipients were SARS-CoV-2 seropositive at baseline. Spike-specific TCR breadth and depth rose significantly after two AZD1222 doses compared with day 0 and with MenACWY recipients.

The CDR3 regions of human TCRbeta chains were analyzed by immunosequencing. Per the original workflow: Repertoire TCRs were checked for matches against a reference library of SARS-CoV-2-specific TCRs that had been generated using the MIRA antigen-specificity platform. Breadth meant the fraction of unique TCRs that were SARS-CoV-2-associated, whereas depth meant the fraction of total T cells that were SARS-CoV-2-associated. Using the MIRA data, each spike-specific TCR was mapped to the spike region that the TCR reacts to and placed in a CD4 or CD8 class. Log10-transformed breadth and depth values were compared by one-way ANOVA with Sidak's multiple comparisons tests. Here the immuneACCESS table is served through TCRdb, limited to in-frame sequences with V and J called. Missing clones are a known gap in these copies; in checked studies unresolved V genes cover under half, and the rest lacks a known reason. V, J and clone size reflect that table, while D and trimming were determined from the DNA. A total of tens of thousands of clones appear in this sample, about four fifths of them only once. Of the sample, over 12% is held by the ten largest clones.

What this sample's time point label stands for: about 28 days (+/-7) after the second vaccine dose. AZD1222 recipients whose second dose came at about 4 weeks and those whose second dose came at about 12 weeks were combined into one group, since spike-specific TCR depth and breadth did not differ between the two schedules. Vaccinee samples were obtained from the UK trials COV001 and COV002, which included a single-blind randomized controlled phase 2/3 trial of AZD1222 (ChAdOx1 nCoV-19) in healthy adults. Trial participant PBMC samples were collected at day 0 and day 28 after the second dose for TCRbeta chain sequencing. Including the terminal cysteine and phenylalanine, the CDR3 comprises 15 residues. The only DNA kept is the CDR3, 45 bases in frame from the first base. V drops 4 bases and J drops 4 bases, leaving 20 bases in between. In the germline V gene (reference sequence), CDR1 corresponds to GTSNPN and CDR2 to SVGIG.

On this clone itself: Its antigen has not been determined. The sample holds no much larger clone one base away, and base qualities are not on file.

The source was peripheral blood, collected 28 days after the second AZD1222 dose. The V gene is TRBV30 and the J gene is TRBJ2-7, and the D gene may be TRBD1, 5 bases matching. This clonotype was obtained from an adult who received the AZD1222 COVID-19 vaccine. The CDR3 has the sequence CAWTAGKGRQYEQYF. The nucleotide sequence is TGTGCCTGGACCGCCGGTAAGGGGCGGCAGTACGAGCAGTACTTC.